These 5 T cell receptor beta chains were sequenced from one sample in a study of STAT5B mutations in CD4+ large granular lymphocyte leukemia. Data came from immunoSEQ multiplex PCR; TCRdb stores just in-frame clones and leaves some out. The data show tens of thousands of clones, approximately 85% seen once. Sequencing used CD4+ T cells from blood buffy coats. All receptors come from a human donor in good health.

This clone came up a few times. The gene calls are TRBV21-1 and TRBJ2-7. TRBV21-1 is tagged as a pseudogene. This CDR3 is 15 amino acids long. Written as DNA, the CDR3 is TGTGCCAGCAGCAAAGAGGGCATCGAAACCTACGAGCAGTACTTC. This encodes CASSKEGIETYEQYF.

A note on this clone: One junction end disagrees with the germline gene, perhaps due to a read error. The chain uses TRBV7-2 and TRBJ2-1; D ambiguous. The CDR3 is 11 amino acids. CDR1 is SGHTA, CDR2 FQGNSA, per germline. This CDR3 is CASSFDRRPLF. The CDR3 bases are TGTGCCAGCAGCTTCGACCGTCGACCCCTCTTC.

The chain couples TRBV5-1 to TRBJ2-5; tentative D call: TRBD2 (6 bases). Germline V lookup: CDR1 SGHRS, CDR2 YFSETQ. Trimming left V 0 bases short and J 5 bases short, with 14 bases between. CDR3 length: 15 amino acids. CDR3 sequence: CASSLDGREAETQYF. The CDR3 DNA follows: TGCGCCAGCAGCTTGGACGGCAGGGAGGCGGAGACCCAGTACTTC.

V is TRBV9 and J is TRBJ1-5; D unresolved. In germline, CDR1 is SGDLS, CDR2 YYNGEE. The germline V and J ends were trimmed by 3 bases and 6 bases, with 13 bases remaining between them. This CDR3 has 14 amino acids. CDR3 residues: CASSGYKEGQPQHF. The CDR3 DNA reads as TGTGCCAGCAGCGGCTACAAGGAGGGTCAGCCCCAGCATTTT.

As concerns this clone: One end of the junction does not line up with germline, which may come from a read error. The V gene is TRBV7-7, the J gene TRBJ2-7; the match to TRBD1 covers 9 bases. The CDR3 runs to 16 residues. CDR1 is SSHAT, CDR2 FNYEAQ, per germline (reference sequence). The CDR3 DNA sequence: TGTGCTAGCAGCCCCTCCCGGGACAGGGATCTTTACGAGCAGTACTTC. Its translation is CASSPSRDRDLYEQYF.